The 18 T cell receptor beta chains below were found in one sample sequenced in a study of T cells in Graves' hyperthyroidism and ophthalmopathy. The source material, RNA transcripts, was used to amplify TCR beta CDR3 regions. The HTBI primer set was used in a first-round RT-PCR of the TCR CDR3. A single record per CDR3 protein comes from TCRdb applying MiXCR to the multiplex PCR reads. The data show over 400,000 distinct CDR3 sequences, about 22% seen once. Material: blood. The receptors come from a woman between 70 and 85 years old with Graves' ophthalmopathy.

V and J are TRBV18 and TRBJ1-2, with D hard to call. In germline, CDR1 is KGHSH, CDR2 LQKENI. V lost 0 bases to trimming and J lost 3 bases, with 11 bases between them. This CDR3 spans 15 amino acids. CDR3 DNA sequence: TGTGCCAGCTCACCACCGGCAGTCCCAGACTATGGCTACACCTTC. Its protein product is CASSPPAVPDYGYTF.

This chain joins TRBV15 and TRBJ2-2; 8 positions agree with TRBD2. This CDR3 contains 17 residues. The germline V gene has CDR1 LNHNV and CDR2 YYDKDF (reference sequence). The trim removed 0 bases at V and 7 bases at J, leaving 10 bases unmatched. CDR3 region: CATSRDPERESVGELFF. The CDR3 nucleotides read TGTGCCACCAGCAGAGATCCAGAGCGGGAGTCGGTCGGGGAGCTGTTTTTT.

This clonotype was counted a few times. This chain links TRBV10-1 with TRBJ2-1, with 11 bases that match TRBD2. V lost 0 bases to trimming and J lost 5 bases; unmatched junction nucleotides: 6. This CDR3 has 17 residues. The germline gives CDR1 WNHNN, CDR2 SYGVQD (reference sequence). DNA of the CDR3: TGCGCCAGCAGTGAGTCTCGGGCTAGCGGGAGGAACAATGAGCAGTTCTTC. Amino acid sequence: CASSESRASGRNNEQFF.

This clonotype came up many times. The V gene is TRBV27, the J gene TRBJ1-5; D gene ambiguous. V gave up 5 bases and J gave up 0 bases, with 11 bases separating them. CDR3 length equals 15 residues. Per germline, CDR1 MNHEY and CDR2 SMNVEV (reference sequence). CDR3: CASSTDRDSNQPQHF. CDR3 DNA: TGTGCCAGCAGTACCGACCGGGATAGCAATCAGCCCCAGCATTTT.

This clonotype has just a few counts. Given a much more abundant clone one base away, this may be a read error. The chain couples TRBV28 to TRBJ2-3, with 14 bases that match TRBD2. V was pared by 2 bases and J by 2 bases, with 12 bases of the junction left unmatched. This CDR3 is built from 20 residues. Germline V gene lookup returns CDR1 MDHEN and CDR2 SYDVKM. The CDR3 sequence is CASSLTGTSGGKALTDTQYF. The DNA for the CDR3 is TGTGCCAGCAGTTTAACCGGGACTAGCGGGGGAAAGGCCCTCACAGATACGCAGTATTTT.

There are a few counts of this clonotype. Here the CDR3 reads CASSSRDGEAFF. DNA for the CDR3: TGCGCCAGCTCCTCCAGGGATGGTGAAGCTTTCTTT. J is TRBJ1-1 and V is TRBV5-1, with D tentatively TRBD1 (5 bases). There are 12 residues in the CDR3. Germline V gene data show CDR1 as SGHRS and CDR2 as YFSETQ. V was trimmed by 7 bases and J by 7 bases, leaving 14 bases between them.

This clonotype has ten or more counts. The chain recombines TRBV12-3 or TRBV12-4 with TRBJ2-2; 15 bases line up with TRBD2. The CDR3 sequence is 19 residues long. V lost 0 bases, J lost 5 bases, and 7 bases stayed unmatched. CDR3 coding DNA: TGTGCCAGCAGTTTAGCAGGACTAGCGGGAGGGCCTGGGACCGGGGAGCTGTTTTTT. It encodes CASSLAGLAGGPGTGELFF.

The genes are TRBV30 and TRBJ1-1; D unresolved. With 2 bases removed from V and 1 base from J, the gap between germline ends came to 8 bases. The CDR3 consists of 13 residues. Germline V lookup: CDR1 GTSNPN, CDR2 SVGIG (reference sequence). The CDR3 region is CAWSILGNTEAFF. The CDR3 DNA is TGTGCCTGGAGTATCCTAGGGAACACTGAAGCTTTCTTT. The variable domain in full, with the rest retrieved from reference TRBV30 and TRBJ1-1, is SQTIHQWPATLVQPVGSPLSLECTVEGTSNPNLYWYRQAAGRGLQLLFYSVGIGQISSEVPQNLSASRPQDRQFILSSKKLLLSDSGFYLCAWSILGNTEAFFGQGTRLTVV.

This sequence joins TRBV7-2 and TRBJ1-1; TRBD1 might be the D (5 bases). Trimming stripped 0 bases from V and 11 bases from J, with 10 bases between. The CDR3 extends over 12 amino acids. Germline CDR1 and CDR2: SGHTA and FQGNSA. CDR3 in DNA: TGTGCCAGCAGCTTAGCGGGGGATGCGGCTTTCTTT. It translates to CASSLAGDAAFF.

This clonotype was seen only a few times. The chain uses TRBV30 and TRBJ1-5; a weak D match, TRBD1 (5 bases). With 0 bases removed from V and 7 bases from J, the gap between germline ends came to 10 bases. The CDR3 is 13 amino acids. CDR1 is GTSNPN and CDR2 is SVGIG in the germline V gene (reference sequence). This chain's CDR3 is CAWSVSGRQPQHF. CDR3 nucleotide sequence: TGTGCCTGGAGTGTGTCGGGGCGGCAGCCCCAGCATTTT.

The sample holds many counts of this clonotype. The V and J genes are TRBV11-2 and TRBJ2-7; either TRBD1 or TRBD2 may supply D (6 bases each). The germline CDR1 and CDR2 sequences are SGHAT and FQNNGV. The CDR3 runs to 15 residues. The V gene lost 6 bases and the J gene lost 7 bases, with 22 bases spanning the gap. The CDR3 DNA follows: TGTGCCAGCAGTCGGCGTGGGGGGCCCGCTGAAGAGCAGTACTTC. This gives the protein CASSRRGGPAEEQYF.

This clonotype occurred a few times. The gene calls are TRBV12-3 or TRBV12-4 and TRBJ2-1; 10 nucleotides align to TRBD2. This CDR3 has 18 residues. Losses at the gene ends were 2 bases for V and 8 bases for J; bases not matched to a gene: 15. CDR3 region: CASSLFTPVLAGDYEQFF. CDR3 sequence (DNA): TGTGCCAGCAGTTTATTTACCCCGGTGCTAGCGGGAGATTATGAGCAGTTCTTC.

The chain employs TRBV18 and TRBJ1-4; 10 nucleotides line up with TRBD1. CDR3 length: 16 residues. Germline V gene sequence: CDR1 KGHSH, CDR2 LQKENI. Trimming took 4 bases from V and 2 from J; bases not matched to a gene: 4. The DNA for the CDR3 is TGTGCCAGCTCACGGGACAGGGGTCGGACTAATGAAAAACTGTTTTTT. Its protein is CASSRDRGRTNEKLFF.

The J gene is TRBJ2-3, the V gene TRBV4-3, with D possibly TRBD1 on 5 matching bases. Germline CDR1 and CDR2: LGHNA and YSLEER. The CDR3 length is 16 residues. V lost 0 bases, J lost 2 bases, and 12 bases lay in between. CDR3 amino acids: CASSQEGAGSTDTQYF. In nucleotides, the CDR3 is TGCGCCAGCAGCCAAGAAGGGGCAGGGTCCACAGATACGCAGTATTTT.

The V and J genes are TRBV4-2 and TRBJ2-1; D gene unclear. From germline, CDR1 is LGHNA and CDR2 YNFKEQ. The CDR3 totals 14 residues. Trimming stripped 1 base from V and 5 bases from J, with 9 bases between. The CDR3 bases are TGTGCCAGCAGCCAAGTTCGCGAGCACAATGAGCAGTTCTTC. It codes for CASSQVREHNEQFF.

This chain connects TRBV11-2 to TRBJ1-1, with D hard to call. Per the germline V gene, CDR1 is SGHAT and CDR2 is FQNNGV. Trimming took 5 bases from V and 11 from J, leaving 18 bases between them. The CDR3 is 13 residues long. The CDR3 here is CASSLVPPGGAFF. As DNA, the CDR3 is TGTGCCAGCAGCCTGGTCCCCCCTGGCGGCGCTTTCTTT.

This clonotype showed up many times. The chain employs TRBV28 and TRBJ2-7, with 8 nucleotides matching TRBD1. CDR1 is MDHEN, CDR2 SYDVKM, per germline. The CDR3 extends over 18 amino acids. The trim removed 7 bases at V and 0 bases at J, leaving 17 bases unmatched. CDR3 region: CASIPPTGAQRSSYEQYF. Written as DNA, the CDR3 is TGTGCCAGCATTCCCCCGACAGGGGCGCAGAGGAGCTCCTACGAGCAGTACTTC.

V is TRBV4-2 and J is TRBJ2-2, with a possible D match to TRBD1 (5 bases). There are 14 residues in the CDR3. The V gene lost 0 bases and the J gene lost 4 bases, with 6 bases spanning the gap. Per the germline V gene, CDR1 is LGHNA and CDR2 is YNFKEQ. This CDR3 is CASSQDQGTGELFF. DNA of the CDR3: TGTGCCAGCAGCCAAGATCAGGGCACCGGGGAGCTGTTTTTT.